The clone carrying this T cell receptor beta chain occurred a few times. Its antigen remains unidentified. Amplification used 60 Vbeta primers and 13 Jbeta primers. This table comes from immunoSEQ multiplex PCR, and its TCRdb copy is limited to in-frame clones, with some not included. The sample yields 250,000 to 350,000 clones, just over 70% seen once. The data are from a study of cytomegalovirus exposure and HLA in healthy donors. Findings of the study overall: Earlier analysis yielded a pattern in which most TCR beta V segments were productive about 87% or about 30% of the time. CMV antigen specificity of three CMV-associated chains was confirmed in vitro. Associated with cytomegalovirus, according to the listing, were around 160 TCR beta chains. For most TCR sequences rarity was the rule, although some public TCRs occurred in many donors.

The clonotype was recovered from a female donor in good health and CMV-seronegative. The sequenced sample was PBMCs.

CDR3 sequence (DNA): TGCAGCGTCGCCGGGACTAACCTTAAAAGCTCCTACAATGAGCAGTTCTTC. The encoded protein is CSVAGTNLKSSYNEQFF. V is TRBV29-1 and J is TRBJ2-1; 7 bases map to TRBD2. The length of the CDR3 is 17 residues. Germline CDR1 reads SQVTM; CDR2 reads ANQGSEA. V gave up 6 bases and J gave up 0 bases; unmatched junction bases: 14.